The entry below describes one T cell receptor (beta chain). This entry belongs to a study of blood T cell repertoires in COVID-19. The V gene end was trimmed by 4 bases and the J gene end by 5 bases; junction bases not matched to a gene: 5. Per the germline V gene, CDR1 is SGHDT and CDR2 is YYEEEE. This CDR3 is 15 amino acids long. The assay was immunoSEQ multiplex PCR, and TCRdb's table has in-frame clones only and misses some. The sample shows roughly 53,000 clones, about 85% of them seen only once. Sequencing input: peripheral blood. The sequence derives from a human donor in a cohort sampled during active COVID-19. V gene TRBV5-6 combines with J gene TRBJ1-6, with 8 bases matching TRBD1. The CDR3 DNA follows: TGTGCCAGCAGCCGACAGGGGCCTAATAATTCACCCCTCCACTTT. Translated, it gives CASSRQGPNNSPLHF.